This T cell receptor (beta chain) was captured by sequencing in a study of CD8+CD57+ T cells in acquired aplastic anemia. The study's findings and limits: Controls did not differ significantly from patients in CD8+ Simpson's diversity.

The germline gives CDR1 SGHVS, CDR2 FQNEAQ. This CDR3 spans 15 amino acids. V shed 5 bases and J shed 0 bases, with 11 bases lying between them. Concerning this clonotype itself: Its antigen is unidentified.

TCR beta VDJ and CDR3 profiles were obtained from a genomic DNA template. TCRdb analysed the reads with MiXCR anew, one entry per CDR3 protein. The sample has 160,000 or so distinct CDR3 sequences; around 50% are singletons. Patients chosen for sequencing had shown CD8+CD57+ cell expansion by flow cytometry. The genes are TRBV7-8 and TRBJ2-1; D call uncertain. Sequenced input: sorted CD4+, CD8+, or CD8+CD57+ T cells (not recorded which) from PBMCs. This TCR derives from a human donor with aplastic anemia. Here the CDR3 reads CASSPHDSSYNEQFF. As DNA, the CDR3 is TGTGCCAGCAGCCCACACGATAGCTCCTACAATGAGCAGTTCTTC.